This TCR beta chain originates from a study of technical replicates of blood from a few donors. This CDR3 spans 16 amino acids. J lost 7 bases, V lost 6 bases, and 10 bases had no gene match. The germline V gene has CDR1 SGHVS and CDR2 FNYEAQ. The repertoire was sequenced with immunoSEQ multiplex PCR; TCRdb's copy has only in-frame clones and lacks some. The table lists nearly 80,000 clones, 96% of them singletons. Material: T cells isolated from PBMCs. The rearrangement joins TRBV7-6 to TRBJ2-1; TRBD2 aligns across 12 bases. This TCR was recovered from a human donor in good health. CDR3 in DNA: TGTGCCAGCAGTTCTCGACTAGCGGGAGTTAAGAATGAGCAGTTCTTC. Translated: CASSSRLAGVKNEQFF.